One and the same sample provided the 27 T cell receptor beta chains below, sequenced in a study of blood T cell repertoires in COVID-19. The assay was immunoSEQ multiplex PCR, and TCRdb's table has in-frame clones only and misses some. The table shows 43,000 or so clones, with roughly 80% occurring only once. Material: peripheral blood. These receptors all come from a man aged 60-69 years with active COVID-19.

Here the CDR3 reads CASSLSRAGELFF. For the CDR3, the DNA is TGTGCCAGCAGTTTAAGCAGGGCCGGGGAGCTGTTTTTT. V usage is TRBV28 and J usage is TRBJ2-2; D is perhaps TRBD1 (5 bases). Trimming removed 2 bases at V and 6 bases at J, with 7 bases between. CDR1 MDHEN and CDR2 SYDVKM come from the germline V gene. CDR3 length equals 13 residues.

The rearrangement uses TRBV11-2 and TRBJ1-6; D is undetermined. Trimming shortened V by 0 bases and J by 10 bases, and 10 bases separated the two germline ends. CDR3 length equals 14 residues. The germline V gene encodes CDR1 SGHAT and CDR2 FQNNGV. The CDR3 region is CASSLEFSRSPLHF. The DNA of the CDR3 is TGTGCCAGCAGCTTAGAATTTTCTAGGTCACCCCTCCACTTT.

The rearrangement joins TRBV10-3 to TRBJ2-5; 11 bases align to TRBD2. Germline loops: CDR1 ENHRY, CDR2 SYGVKD. V was pared by 6 bases and J by 0 bases, with 6 bases of the junction left unmatched. CDR3 size: 16 residues. The CDR3 DNA follows: TGTGCCATCAGGCCAACTAGCGGGAGCTACCAAGAGACCCAGTACTTC. Translating gives CAIRPTSGSYQETQYF.

The chain employs TRBV28 and TRBJ2-3, with D tentatively TRBD1 (5 bases). The V end was cut by 5 bases, the J end by 5 bases, with 11 bases between. There are 13 residues in the CDR3. Germline loops: CDR1 MDHEN, CDR2 SYDVKM. The CDR3 loop reads CASSSPTVDTQYF. Here the CDR3 DNA reads TGTGCCAGCAGTAGCCCGACAGTAGATACGCAGTATTTT.

The chain carries TRBV28 and TRBJ1-5; D remains ambiguous. The germline CDR1 and CDR2 sequences are MDHEN and SYDVKM. V was pared by 7 bases and J by 1 base, with 5 bases between. There are 12 residues in the CDR3. The CDR3 nucleotides are TGTGCCAGCATGGAGAGCAATCAGCCCCAGCATTTT. This sequence encodes CASMESNQPQHF.

This clone has a handful of counts. The chain couples TRBV3-1 (or the pseudogene TRBV3-2) to TRBJ1-6; 8 bases fit TRBD1. This CDR3 contains 15 residues. The V and J ends lost 5 bases and 10 bases, in that order; junction bases with no gene match: 10. Germline assignment: CDR1 LGHDT and CDR2 YNNKEL (reference sequence). CDR3 bases: TGTGCCAGCAGCACAGTAACAGGGGGTAACTCACCCCTCCACTTT. It translates to CASSTVTGGNSPLHF.

The chain has TRBV9 and TRBJ2-3; 11 bases are a match to TRBD2. This CDR3 comprises 16 residues. Germline-derived CDR1 and CDR2 are SGDLS and YYNGEE. V dropped 2 bases and J dropped 4; count of bases not matched to a gene: 6. DNA for the CDR3: TGTGCCAGCAGCGTTAGCGGGAGGGCCTACTCAGATACGCAGTATTTT. Its protein is CASSVSGRAYSDTQYF.

V and J are TRBV3-1 (or the pseudogene TRBV3-2) and TRBJ2-5; D call uncertain. The CDR3 runs 11 residues. Trimming took 6 bases from V and 4 from J, leaving 6 bases between them. Per the germline V gene, CDR1 is LGHDT and CDR2 is YNNKEL (reference sequence). The CDR3 loop is CASSLVETQYF. The CDR3 coding sequence is TGTGCCAGCAGTCTCGTAGAGACCCAGTACTTC.

The chain employs TRBV7-3 and TRBJ1-1; D is possibly TRBD1 (5 bases). Germline CDR1 reads SGHTA; CDR2 reads FQGTGA. The germline V and J ends were trimmed by 0 bases and 7 bases, with 12 bases remaining between them. The CDR3 is 14 amino acids. The CDR3, as DNA: TGTGCCAGCAGCTTAACGGGGGAGGTGGGTGAAGCTTTCTTT. This codes for CASSLTGEVGEAFF.

The chain has TRBV18 and TRBJ2-3; D possibly corresponds to TRBD1 (5 bases). Trimming left V 1 base short and J 4 bases short, with 15 bases between. Germline V CDR1 and CDR2: KGHSH, LQKENI. This CDR3 is built from 16 residues. The CDR3 reads CASSPRATTRADTQYF. Here the CDR3 DNA reads TGTGCCAGCTCACCACGGGCCACGACCAGGGCAGATACGCAGTATTTT.

V gene TRBV6-6 combines with J gene TRBJ2-3; 10 bases fit TRBD1. J gave up 4 bases and V 5 bases, and 9 bases lay outside the gene matches. Germline lookup yields CDR1 MNHNY and CDR2 SVGAGI (reference sequence). The CDR3 is made up of 16 amino acids. Written as DNA, the CDR3 is TGTGCCAGCAGTCCCGGACAGGGGGTGAGGGCAGATACGCAGTATTTT. Its translation is CASSPGQGVRADTQYF.

The chain uses TRBV14 and TRBJ2-1, with 7 bases lining up with TRBD1. Germline lookup yields CDR1 SGHDN and CDR2 FVKESK. V shed 4 bases and J 4 bases; nucleotides not matched to a gene: 19. CDR3 length: 19 amino acids. CDR3 protein: CASSPWTGWSPESYNEQFF. The CDR3 region has the DNA TGTGCCAGCAGCCCCTGGACAGGTTGGTCTCCCGAATCTTACAATGAGCAGTTCTTC.

This chain uses TRBV7-3 with TRBJ2-7; no clear D gene. Per germline, CDR1 SGHTA and CDR2 FQGTGA. V was trimmed by 5 bases and J by 4 bases, leaving 12 bases between them. This CDR3 has 13 amino acids. In DNA form, the CDR3 reads TGTGCCAGCAGCCCCCATCTAGGTTACGAGCAGTACTTC. This gives the protein CASSPHLGYEQYF.

V gene TRBV29-1 combines with J gene TRBJ2-4; weak D call: TRBD2 (6 bases). The CDR3 spans 17 residues. Germline values: CDR1 SQVTM, CDR2 ANQGSEA. V lost 3 bases, J lost 1 base, and 19 bases lay in between. Written as DNA, the CDR3 is TGCAGCGTTGAGGGGTTCTATGGGGGGTCCGCCAAAAACATTCAGTACTTC. It yields the protein CSVEGFYGGSAKNIQYF.

CDR3 in amino acids: CATSVTGGPGELFF. CDR3 DNA sequence: TGTGCCACCAGTGTAACTGGAGGCCCCGGGGAGCTGTTTTTT. V gene TRBV24-1 combines with J gene TRBJ2-2; D is perhaps TRBD2 (5 bases). Trimming left V 5 bases short and J 6 bases short, with 12 bases between. The CDR3 is 14 residues long. Per the germline V gene, CDR1 is KGHDR and CDR2 is SFDVKD.

The chain uses TRBV6-5 and TRBJ2-7, with 7 bases that match TRBD2. The V gene end was trimmed by 8 bases and the J gene end by 0 bases; junction bases not matched to a gene: 4. Germline CDR1 is MNHEY and CDR2 is SVGAGI. The CDR3 totals 13 residues. CDR3 sequence reads: CASEAGYSYEQYF. In nucleotides, the CDR3 is TGTGCCAGCGAAGCGGGGTACTCCTACGAGCAGTACTTC.

The J gene is TRBJ2-1, the V gene TRBV4-1, with a possible D match to TRBD1 (5 bases). This CDR3 is built from 16 residues. Trimming shortened V by 0 bases and J by 8 bases, and 17 bases separated the two germline ends. Per germline, CDR1 MGHRA and CDR2 YSYEKL. CDR3 DNA sequence: TGCGCCAGCAGCCAAGATGTGGGGCAGCTTTTCTATGAGCAGTTCTTC. Residues: CASSQDVGQLFYEQFF.

The chain combines TRBV7-3 with TRBJ2-7; D might be TRBD2 (6 bases). Germline lookup yields CDR1 SGHTA and CDR2 FQGTGA. The germline V and J ends were trimmed by 5 bases and 6 bases, with 14 bases remaining between them. The CDR3 is 13 amino acids. The CDR3: CASSQGLVGEQYF. The CDR3 bases are TGTGCCAGCAGCCAGGGACTCGTTGGCGAGCAGTACTTC.

The chain couples TRBV19 to TRBJ1-5, with a weak D call TRBD1 (6 bases). The ends were cut back, 4 bases at V and 1 base at J, with 11 bases in the middle. The CDR3 sequence is 15 residues long. Germline CDR1 is LNHDA and CDR2 is SQIVND (reference sequence). The DNA of the CDR3 is TGTGCCAGTAGTACGGACGGACAGAGCAATCAGCCCCAGCATTTT. Translation gives CASSTDGQSNQPQHF.

The rearrangement links TRBV6-5 to TRBJ2-6, with TRBD1 as a possible D gene (6 bases). The V and J ends lost 6 bases and 4 bases respectively, with 13 bases between them. Germline V gene sequence: CDR1 MNHEY, CDR2 SVGAGI. The CDR3 contains 15 residues. For the CDR3, the DNA is TGTGCCAGCAGGGACAGACCTTACGGGGCCAACGTCCTGACTTTC. Translated: CASRDRPYGANVLTF.

V is TRBV28 and J is TRBJ2-2, with TRBD2 matching 7 bases. Germline loops: CDR1 MDHEN, CDR2 SYDVKM. This CDR3 has 15 residues. The J segment lost 9 bases and the V segment lost 6 bases, leaving 13 bases of the junction unmatched. CDR3 DNA sequence: TGTGCCAGCAGCGTGGCGGCTAGCGGTTTGCGGGAGCTGTTTTTT. This sequence encodes CASSVAASGLRELFF. Looking up the rest from reference TRBV28 and TRBJ2-2 gives the full variable domain: DVKVTQSSRYLVKRTGEKVFLECVQDMDHENMFWYRQDPGLGLRLIYFSYDVKMKEKGDIPEGYSVSREKKERFSLILESASTNQTSMYLCASSVAASGLRELFFGEGSRLTVL.

The chain employs TRBV3-1 (or the pseudogene TRBV3-2) and TRBJ2-1; D not certain. V dropped 3 bases and J dropped 7 bases, with 10 bases sitting between them. The CDR3 has 13 amino acids. Germline assignment: CDR1 LGHDT and CDR2 YNNKEL (reference sequence). The CDR3 is CASSHLPRNEQFF. The CDR3, as DNA: TGTGCCAGCAGCCACCTCCCCAGGAATGAGCAGTTCTTC.

This clone was detected once. The chain links TRBV5-3 to TRBJ2-2, with 7 bases identical to TRBD1. TRBV5-3 is an ORF for which the function is uncertain. Losses at the gene ends were 2 bases for V and 4 bases for J; bases not matched to a gene: 8. The CDR3 length is 16 residues. CDR3 DNA: TGTGCCAGAAGCTTACCGGGACAGAGAAGCACCGGGGAGCTGTTTTTT. Its translation is CARSLPGQRSTGELFF.

This clone was detected once. The chain joins TRBV7-3 to TRBJ2-1; tentative D call: TRBD2 (7 bases). V gave up 5 bases and J gave up 9 bases, with 20 bases separating them. From germline, CDR1 is SGHTA and CDR2 FQGTGA. The CDR3 sequence is 15 residues long. In DNA form, the CDR3 reads TGTGCCAGCAGCCACACCCGGGGAGGGGGAGGTGAGCAGTTCTTC. As protein: CASSHTRGGGGEQFF.

The chain carries TRBV24-1 and TRBJ2-3; 15 positions agree with TRBD2. Germline-derived CDR1 and CDR2 are KGHDR and SFDVKD. The CDR3 extends over 18 amino acids. The V and J ends lost 3 bases and 8 bases, in that order; junction bases with no gene match: 11. The CDR3 loop reads CATSDPGLAGGPGVTQYF. CDR3 DNA: TGTGCCACCAGTGATCCCGGACTAGCGGGGGGGCCTGGGGTTACGCAGTATTTT.

CDR3 sequence (DNA): TGCAGCGTTGAGACAGGCGCCTACGAGCAGTACTTC. Protein: CSVETGAYEQYF. The rearrangement uses TRBV29-1 and TRBJ2-7; tentatively, D is TRBD1 (6 bases). This CDR3 has 12 residues. CDR1 and CDR2 from the germline V gene are SQVTM and ANQGSEA. Trimming shortened V by 3 bases and J by 2 bases, and 8 bases separated the two germline ends.

This clone was counted a single time. The V gene is TRBV7-2, the J gene TRBJ2-7, with 9 positions matching TRBD2. This CDR3 is built from 17 residues. Germline CDR1 is SGHTA and CDR2 is FQGNSA. Trimming at V came to 3 bases and at J to 2 bases, leaving 11 bases not matched to a gene. CDR3 in DNA: TGTGCCAGCAGCTTTGAGGGGCTACTAGCGGGCGCCTACGAGCAGTACTTC. Amino acids: CASSFEGLLAGAYEQYF.